Below, 10 T cell receptor beta chains from the same sample are listed, as sequenced in a study of blood T cell repertoires in COVID-19. The repertoire was sequenced with immunoSEQ multiplex PCR; TCRdb's copy has only in-frame clones and lacks some. The sample has 250,000 to 350,000 clones; around nine tenths are singletons. Sequencing input: peripheral blood. These receptors came from a woman in her twenties or thirties with COVID-19, enrolled during active disease.

The V gene is TRBV5-1, the J gene TRBJ2-2, with TRBD2 matching 9 bases. Germline CDR1 is SGHRS and CDR2 is YFSETQ. The CDR3 contains 18 residues. V lost 0 bases, J lost 3 bases, and 9 bases stayed unmatched. The CDR3 reads CASSLESGLAGYTGELFF. The CDR3 DNA reads as TGCGCCAGCAGCTTGGAGAGCGGGCTAGCGGGATACACCGGGGAGCTGTTTTTT.

The chain carries TRBV11-2 and TRBJ1-1; D may be TRBD1 (6 bases). This CDR3 region has 15 residues. Germline CDR1 is SGHAT and CDR2 is FQNNGV. V was shortened by 5 bases and J by 8 bases, with 21 bases between the two germline ends. The CDR3 reads CASSPRGGRGMEAFF. The CDR3, as DNA: TGTGCCAGCAGCCCGAGGGGGGGCCGCGGTATGGAAGCTTTCTTT.

CDR3 coding DNA: TGTGCCAGCAGTGAATGGACAACCTACGAGCAGTACTTC. Protein sequence: CASSEWTTYEQYF. The chain links TRBV6-1 to TRBJ2-7, with D possibly being TRBD1 (5 bases). Deletions cut 2 bases from V and 2 bases from J, with 7 bases between. This CDR3 contains 13 residues. Germline CDR1 and CDR2: MNHNS and SASEGT.

CDR3: CASSPAQGGNTIYF. The CDR3 region has the DNA TGTGCCAGCAGCCCCGCTCAGGGGGGAAACACCATATATTTT. The chain joins TRBV6-6 to TRBJ1-3; D possibly corresponds to TRBD1 (6 bases). Trimming took 6 bases from V and 4 from J, leaving 13 bases between them. The germline V gene has CDR1 MNHNY and CDR2 SVGAGI (reference sequence). This CDR3 has 14 residues.

V gene TRBV2 combines with J gene TRBJ1-4; the match to TRBD1 covers 7 bases. Germline lookup yields CDR1 SNHLY and CDR2 FYNNEI. The CDR3 covers 15 residues. V was pared by 6 bases and J by 0 bases, with 4 bases of the junction left unmatched. The CDR3 loop is CASRDRQTTNEKLFF. As DNA, the CDR3 is TGTGCCAGCAGGGACAGGCAAACAACTAATGAAAAACTGTTTTTT.

The rearrangement joins TRBV2 to TRBJ1-2; 7 bases are a match to TRBD1. CDR1 is SNHLY and CDR2 is FYNNEI in the germline V gene. There are 15 residues in the CDR3. V was pared by 0 bases and J by 4 bases, with 5 bases of the junction left unmatched. The chain's CDR3 is CASSEAPGTVYGYTF. CDR3 nucleotides: TGTGCCAGCAGTGAAGCGCCCGGGACAGTCTATGGCTACACCTTC.

CDR3 coding DNA: TGTGCCAGCAGCCAAAGGCGGGGCACTAACACCGGGGAGCTGTTTTTT. Translating it yields CASSQRRGTNTGELFF. The V and J genes are TRBV3-1 (or the pseudogene TRBV3-2) and TRBJ2-2; possible D gene TRBD2, 6 bases. V lost 2 bases and J 2 bases, leaving 12 bases between the germline ends. CDR1 is LGHDT, CDR2 YNNKEL, per germline (reference sequence). The CDR3 runs to 16 residues.

The chain has TRBV6-5 and TRBJ2-5, with unresolved D. V was cut by 3 bases and J by 5 bases, with 10 bases left in between. Germline CDR1 is MNHEY and CDR2 is SVGAGI. This CDR3 is 13 amino acids long. The CDR3 bases are TGTGCCAGCAGTTATCGAATCCGGGAGACCCAGTACTTC. It translates to CASSYRIRETQYF.

The chain is built from TRBV30 and TRBJ1-2; 8 bases line up with TRBD1. The ends lost 3 bases at V and 4 bases at J; junction bases unmatched: 7. The CDR3 totals 14 residues. Germline V gene sequence: CDR1 GTSNPN, CDR2 SVGIG (reference sequence). The DNA for the CDR3 is TGTGCCTGGAGACAGGACAGGGATGGCTATGGCTACACCTTC. This gives the protein CAWRQDRDGYGYTF.

The chain uses TRBV7-8 and TRBJ1-5, with unresolved D. V was cut by 1 base and J by 3 bases, with 10 bases left in between. Looked up from germline, CDR1 is SGHVS and CDR2 is FQNEAQ. The CDR3 is 15 residues long. CDR3 sequence reads: CASSLGLGFNQPQHF. CDR3 nucleotides: TGTGCCAGCAGCTTAGGCCTAGGTTTCAATCAGCCCCAGCATTTT. Full variable domain (remainder filled in from reference TRBV7-8 and TRBJ1-5): GAGVSQSPRYKVAKRGQDVALRCDPISGHVSLFWYQQALGQGPEFLTYFQNEAQLDKSGLPSDRFFAERPEGSVSTLKIQRTQQEDSAVYLCASSLGLGFNQPQHFGDGTRLSIL.